This T cell receptor beta chain was recorded in a study of control samples from healthy donors and cancer patients (dated by TCRdb to about 2020). As concerns this clone: This receptor's antigen is unknown. No base quality values were provided; no much bigger clone lies one nucleotide off.

The library relied on the immunoSEQ multiplex PCR assay. TCRdb took this table from immuneACCESS and kept in-frame rearrangements with V and J called. Such tables lack part of the clones; where checked against another copy, unresolved V genes explain under half of the gap, and the rest is unexplained. In all, the sample holds some 170,000 clones, and approximately 94% of those were seen once. Clones ranked in the top ten supply about 15% of the sample. From cysteine to phenylalanine, the CDR3 is 15 amino acids long. Solely the CDR3 DNA is kept, with 45 bases framed from the first base. Trimming costs V 1 base and J 0 bases, and their ends lie 10 bases apart. CDR1 is given as MNHNS and CDR2 as SASEGT, both from the germline V gene.

The chain uses TRBV6-1 and TRBJ2-7; TRBD1 is possibly the D segment (6 matching bases). The sequence was obtained from a man between 60 and 75 years old with colorectal cancer. Sequencing was done on a sample of PBMCs. The CDR3 protein sequence reads: CASSEEGVSSYEQYF. The nucleotide sequence reads TGTGCCAGCAGTGAAGAGGGGGTCAGCTCCTACGAGCAGTACTTC.